The 2 T cell receptor beta chains below all came from one sample that was sequenced in a study of tissue T cells after allogeneic stem cell transplantation. Time point specified: mouse harvest day 14 after allogeneic transplant. The graft held 10^6 splenic CD5+ T cells and 10^7 T-cell-depleted bone marrow cells. TCRdb's copy holds only in-frame clones and misses some; the assay was immunoSEQ multiplex PCR. The sample carries around 3,100 clones, 45% recorded once. The sequenced material came from lymph node tissue. These receptors all come from a female BALB/c mouse given C57BL/6 T cells with graft-versus-host disease after an allogeneic hematopoietic cell transplant.

Remarks on this clone: The genes and germline here are from mouse. The read gets to within 1 residue of the CDR3 end, and the germline J gene fills in the rest. The chain combines TRBV31 with TRBJ2-7; the match to TRBD1 covers 7 bases. Trimming removed 0 bases from V and 4 bases from J; junction bases left unmatched: 3. Germline values: CDR1 GKSSPN, CDR2 SITVG. The CDR3 sequence is 13 residues long. The DNA read from the CDR3 is TGTGCCTGGAGTCTACAGGGGTCGTATGAACAGTAC. Amino acid sequence: CAWSLQGSYEQY. In full, the CDR3 reads CAWSLQGSYEQYF.

Concerning this clone itself: Mouse gene names and germline throughout. The read ends 1 residue early relative to the CDR3; the germline J gene fills the gap. The chain couples TRBV15 to TRBJ2-1; 9 nucleotides match TRBD1. V trimming: 6 bases; J trimming: 6 bases; junction bases outside the gene matches: 3. The CDR3 length is 13 residues. Germline V gene sequence: CDR1 SGHND, CDR2 FRSKSL. CDR3 bases read: TGTGCCAGCAGCCGGGACAGGGTTGCTGAGCAGTTC. Its translation is CASSRDRVAEQF. The CDR3 reads in full as CASSRDRVAEQFF.